This T cell receptor beta chain emerged from a study of T-cell memory formation after mild COVID-19. General observations from the study: Contracting CD8+ clones were enriched in EMRA, CD4+ mainly in CM and EM.

This clonotype has ten or more counts. Its cognate antigen is unknown. MiXCR was run by TCRdb on the 5' RACE reads, yielding one entry per CDR3 protein. The profile covers 150,000 to 200,000 distinct CDR3 sequences, with under 15% appearing a single time and roughly 3.4% taken by the ten largest. The CDR3 extends over 15 amino acids. V was pared by 4 bases and J by 4 bases, with 16 bases between. CDR1 is LGHNA, CDR2 YNFKEQ, per germline. This receptor was identified in a man younger than 35 who had mild COVID-19 (a few samples of this study predate the infection). Cell type and time point are not known. Sequences were obtained from PBMCs or a T cell subset sorted from them (not recorded which). The gene calls are TRBV4-2 and TRBJ1-2; D may be TRBD1 (5 bases). This CDR3 is CASSPFESGPYGYTF. CDR3 DNA: TGTGCCAGCAGCCCTTTCGAATCGGGGCCCTATGGCTACACCTTC.